The present T cell receptor (beta chain) was sequenced within a study of OX40 agonist ivuxolimab in advanced cancers. Study results and caveats: Fewer expanded clones were found on average in CD4+ than in CD8+ T cells. Antigen targets of the expanded peripheral T cells went undetermined. Clonal expansion by week 6 occurred in CD4+ and CD8+ blood T cells (at 0.1 to 3.0 mg/kg). Also showing low normalized T-cell clonal expansion were some of the nonresponders.

In the case of this clone: Its antigen is not identified.

Sequenced by immunoSEQ multiplex PCR; TCRdb stores in-frame clones only, minus some. The table records 95,000 to 120,000 clones, about 91% of them present only once. Germline CDR1 reads KGHSH; CDR2 reads LQKENI. This CDR3 has 13 residues. V lost 3 bases and J lost 6, with 11 bases in between. This receptor was obtained from an adult with an advanced solid tumor such as melanoma, head and neck, liver or kidney cancer. The rearrangement joins TRBV18 to TRBJ1-2; TRBD1 is a possible D gene (5 bases). Sequences were derived from CD4+ or CD8+ T cells sorted from blood, sampled in a trial of the OX40 agonist ivuxolimab. This CDR3 is CASSPSPGNGYTF. CDR3 DNA: TGTGCCAGCTCACCGTCGCCAGGGAATGGCTACACCTTC.